This TCR beta chain was obtained from a study of T cells in Graves' hyperthyroidism and ophthalmopathy. The CDR3 spans 14 residues. CDR1 is SGHKS, CDR2 YYEKEE, per germline (reference sequence). V lost 0 bases and J 4 bases, leaving 10 bases between the germline ends. The CDR3 regions of TCR beta were amplified from RNA transcripts. An initial round of RT-PCR targeting the TCR CDR3 relied on the HTBI primer set. One entry per CDR3 protein results from TCRdb running MiXCR on the multiplex PCR reads. Of 700,000 to 850,000 distinct CDR3 sequences listed, approximately 36% are singletons. The sample comprised blood. This sequence joins TRBV5-5 and TRBJ1-1; perhaps TRBD1 as D (5 bases). The clonotype originates from a woman aged 40 to 50 with Graves' hyperthyroidism. In DNA form, the CDR3 reads TGTGCCAGCAGCTTGGAAGGGGATGGCACTGAAGCTTTCTTT. Its translation: CASSLEGDGTEAFF.